This passage covers 8 T cell receptor beta chains from one sample sequenced in a study of cytomegalovirus exposure and HLA in healthy donors. Researchers ran the PCR with 60 Vbeta and 13 Jbeta primers. The data were produced by immunoSEQ multiplex PCR, yet TCRdb's version contains in-frame clones alone and is incomplete. The sample has 150,000 or so clones; about 78% are singletons. Sequenced sample: PBMCs. All receptors derive from a female donor in good health and CMV-seronegative.

V gene TRBV2 combines with J gene TRBJ2-7, with D possibly TRBD2 on 5 matching bases. Deletions cut 8 bases from V and 0 bases from J, with 17 bases between. Germline assignment: CDR1 SNHLY and CDR2 FYNNEI. The CDR3 sequence is 15 residues long. CDR3 DNA sequence: TGTGCCAGCCAATTATCGGGATCGAGCTCCTACGAGCAGTACTTC. Its protein is CASQLSGSSSYEQYF.

The chain links TRBV21-1 to TRBJ2-2; the DNA was not used to check the table's D call, TRBD2. TRBV21-1 is classified as a pseudogene. The CDR3 spans 15 residues. CDR3 residues: CASSRSGRETGELFF. In DNA form, the CDR3 reads TGTGCCAGCAGCAGGTCGGGGAGGGAGACCGGGGAGCTGTTTTTT.

This sequence joins TRBV15 and TRBJ2-3; D possibly corresponds to TRBD2 (7 bases). The CDR3 is made up of 15 amino acids. Germline lookup yields CDR1 LNHNV and CDR2 YYDKDF (reference sequence). The V end was cut by 4 bases, the J end by 3 bases, with 14 bases between. The CDR3 loop reads CATSTDRGATDTQYF. CDR3 nucleotide sequence: TGTGCCACCAGCACAGATCGGGGGGCGACAGATACGCAGTATTTT.

This clone occurred once. The V call is TRBV4-3, the J call TRBJ1-1; D possibly corresponds to TRBD1 (6 bases). The CDR3 is made up of 15 amino acids. Trimming cost V 1 base and J 4 bases, with 13 bases left between them. The germline V gene encodes CDR1 LGHNA and CDR2 YSLEER. The chain's CDR3 is CASSQGEQGSTEAFF. As DNA, the CDR3 is TGCGCCAGCAGCCAAGGGGAACAGGGATCCACTGAAGCTTTCTTT.

The rearrangement joins TRBV9 to TRBJ1-5; D gene ambiguous. V lost 0 bases to trimming and J lost 6 bases, with 10 bases between them. Germline V gene lookup returns CDR1 SGDLS and CDR2 YYNGEE. The CDR3 consists of 14 residues. In DNA, the CDR3 is TGTGCCAGCAGCGTAGATGGCAAAAGTCAGCCCCAGCATTTT. Protein: CASSVDGKSQPQHF.

This chain's CDR3 is CASSLAVGRVPNEQFF. Here the CDR3 DNA reads TGCGCCAGCAGCTTGGCGGTCGGGCGGGTGCCTAATGAGCAGTTCTTC. The V and J genes are TRBV5-1 and TRBJ2-1, with D perhaps matching TRBD2 (5 bases). Germline lookup yields CDR1 SGHRS and CDR2 YFSETQ. This CDR3 has 16 amino acids. Trimming took 0 bases from V and 7 from J, leaving 17 bases between them.

This chain uses TRBV28 with TRBJ1-4, with 8 positions matching TRBD1. Germline V CDR1 and CDR2: MDHEN, SYDVKM. Trimming removed 6 bases from V and 7 bases from J; junction bases left unmatched: 4. This CDR3 region has 13 residues. The CDR3 sequence is CASSQGAPEKLFF. Here the CDR3 DNA reads TGTGCCAGCAGCCAGGGGGCACCTGAAAAACTGTTTTTT.

As regards this clone: This CDR3 is also generated by other DNA sequences in the sample. The DNA of the CDR3 is TGTGCCAGCAGCTCGGGCGGGCAGGCCTCTTGGGAGTACTTC. Translating it yields CASSSGGQASWEYF. The chain carries TRBV5-6 and TRBJ2-7; TRBD2 is a possible D gene (5 bases). Trimming pared 3 bases from V and 11 bases from J, leaving 21 bases between. The V gene's germline CDR1 is SGHDT and CDR2 YYEEEE. The CDR3 runs 14 residues.